This is a list of T cell receptor beta chains from one sample in a study of cytomegalovirus exposure and HLA in healthy donors. The repertoire was sequenced with immunoSEQ multiplex PCR; TCRdb's copy has only in-frame clones and lacks some. The repertoire has around 140,000 clones, just under 85% of them found once; the top ten carry roughly 9.9%. The specimen sequenced was PBMCs. The receptor set was obtained from a woman aged 55-75 years in good health and CMV-seropositive. CDR3s include the opening cysteine and the closing phenylalanine or tryptophan. A D gene is named only where the DNA matches it firmly. Expanded clones are given a class, and other clones once, few, many or no size at all.

TRBD2	TRBJ2-7	TRBV6-6	-	CASGGAGGVPYEQYF	TGTGCCAGTGGAGGAGCGGGAGGGGTACCCTACGAGCAGTACTTC
TRBD1	TRBJ1-2	TRBV2	-	CASSEDRGRYGYTF	TGTGCCAGCAGTGAAGATAGGGGGCGCTATGGCTACACCTTC
-	TRBJ2-7	TRBV25-1	-	CASSEMDSSYEQYF	TGTGCCAGCAGTGAAATGGACAGCTCCTACGAGCAGTACTTC
-	TRBJ2-7	TRBV7-2	-	CASRLDRSSYEQYF	TGTGCCAGCAGACTTGACAGGAGCTCCTACGAGCAGTACTTC
-	TRBJ2-7	TRBV7-2	-	CASSLRLAYEQYF	TGTGCCAGCAGCCTACGCCTGGCCTACGAGCAGTACTTC
TRBD2	TRBJ2-5	TRBV9	-	CASSEGLLPGETQYF	TGTGCCAGCAGCGAGGGACTACTCCCAGGGGAGACCCAGTACTTC
TRBD2	TRBJ2-1	TRBV29-1	-	CSAVTSGSGYEQFF	TGCAGCGCCGTGACTAGCGGGAGCGGGTATGAGCAGTTCTTC
TRBD2	TRBJ2-7	TRBV4-1	few	CASSQDRSSGRVYEQYF	TGCGCCAGCAGCCAAGATCGGAGTAGCGGGAGGGTCTACGAGCAGTACTTC
-	TRBJ2-2	TRBV4-3	-	CASSQELGLNTGELFF	TGCGCCAGCAGCCAAGAATTGGGACTGAACACCGGGGAGCTGTTTTTT
-	TRBJ2-2	TRBV7-3	-	CASSSRPDSLNTGELFF	TGTGCCAGCAGCTCCCGACCGGACAGCTTGAACACCGGGGAGCTGTTTTTT
TRBD1	TRBJ2-7	TRBV11-2	-	CASSLGGQIYEQYF	TGTGCCAGCAGCTTAGGGGGACAGATCTACGAGCAGTACTTC
TRBD2	TRBJ2-7	TRBV7-2	-	CASSGLAGIYEQYF	TGTGCCAGCAGTGGACTAGCGGGCATCTACGAGCAGTACTTC
TRBD2	TRBJ2-1	TRBV9	once	CASSVGLAGANEQFF	TGTGCCAGCAGCGTAGGACTAGCGGGAGCCAATGAGCAGTTCTTC
-	TRBJ1-2	TRBV30	-	CAWSVGGAYGYTF	TGTGCCTGGAGTGTCGGGGGGGCCTATGGCTACACCTTC
TRBD2	TRBJ2-7	TRBV5-1	few	CASRGMGAGSYEQYF	TGCGCCAGCAGGGGGATGGGAGCGGGATCTTACGAGCAGTACTTC
TRBD1	TRBJ2-5	TRBV28	few	CASSLQGQQETQYF	TGTGCCAGCAGTTTACAGGGACAGCAAGAGACCCAGTACTTC
-	TRBJ2-4	TRBV10-3	few	CAIMRVYRNRNIQYF	TGTGCCATCATGAGAGTATACAGGAACAGAAACATTCAGTACTTC
TRBD2	TRBJ2-7	TRBV4-1	few	CASSQGDRDYYYEQYF	TGCGCCAGCAGCCAAGGGGACCGGGACTACTACTACGAGCAGTACTTC
TRBD1	TRBJ2-7	TRBV7-9	-	CASSSGTGGVYEQYF	TGTGCCAGCAGCTCCGGGACAGGGGGCGTCTACGAGCAGTACTTC
TRBD2	TRBJ2-3	TRBV10-3	few	CAISESRRRLALTDTQYF	TGTGCCATCAGTGAGTCGAGACGAAGACTAGCGTTGACAGATACGCAGTATTTT
-	TRBJ1-1	TRBV9	-	CASSVAVNTEAFF	TGTGCCAGCAGCGTAGCAGTGAACACTGAAGCTTTCTTT
-	TRBJ1-1	TRBV29-1	few	CSVYGEGDTEAFF	TGCAGCGTATACGGGGAGGGGGACACTGAAGCTTTCTTT
TRBD2	TRBJ2-7	TRBV30	-	CAWSGAGGRIYEQYF	TGTGCCTGGAGTGGGGCCGGCGGGAGAATCTACGAGCAGTACTTC
-	TRBJ2-7	TRBV28	once	CASSLAPTYEQYF	TGTGCCAGCAGTTTGGCACCGACCTACGAGCAGTACTTC
-	TRBJ2-7	TRBV19	-	CASSRDKSYEQYF	TGTGCCAGTAGTAGGGACAAATCCTACGAGCAGTACTTC
TRBD2	TRBJ2-5	TRBV15	-	CATSKKGLAGVEQYF	TGTGCCACCAGCAAGAAGGGACTAGCGGGAGTTGAGCAGTACTTC
TRBD1	TRBJ2-3	TRBV6-5	-	CASKQGSNTQYF	TGTGCCAGCAAACAGGGGTCGAATACGCAGTATTTT
-	TRBJ2-2	TRBV19	-	CASSINRGASGELFF	TGTGCCAGTAGTATTAATCGGGGTGCTAGCGGGGAGCTGTTTTTT
-	TRBJ2-1	TRBV2	-	CASSGLREQFF	TGTGCCAGCAGTGGACTCCGTGAGCAGTTCTTC
TRBD2	TRBJ2-3	TRBV7-2	-	CASGRSGGQEQYF	TGTGCCAGCGGGAGAAGCGGGGGGCAGGAGCAGTATTTT
TRBD1	TRBJ2-3	TRBV5-1	-	CASSWNRDRGPDTQYF	TGCGCCAGCAGCTGGAACCGGGACAGGGGGCCTGATACGCAGTATTTT
TRBD2	TRBJ2-3	TRBV2	-	CASKSSSSGITDTQYF	TGTGCCAGCAAAAGTAGTTCTAGCGGAATCACAGATACGCAGTATTTT
TRBD1	TRBJ1-1	TRBV7-3	-	CASSLQGGALMNTEAFF	TGTGCCAGCAGCCTACAGGGGGGGGCTTTGATGAACACTGAAGCTTTCTTT
-	TRBJ2-7	TRBV21-1	-	CASSKGHGAASYEQYF	TGTGCCAGCAGCAAAGGTCATGGGGCGGCCTCCTACGAGCAGTACTTC
-	TRBJ1-4	TRBV28	-	CASSLRTSEKLFF	TGTGCCAGCAGTTTAAGGACTAGTGAAAAACTGTTTTTT
TRBD1	TRBJ2-2	TRBV7-8	-	CASSSTGGGTGELFF	TGTGCCAGCAGCTCGACAGGGGGAGGTACCGGGGAGCTGTTTTTT
TRBD1	TRBJ1-4	TRBV13	-	CASSQQGADEKLFF	TGTGCCAGCAGCCAACAGGGGGCTGATGAAAAACTGTTTTTT
-	TRBJ1-2	TRBV25-1	-	CASSESGDGYGYTF	TGTGCCAGCAGTGAATCTGGAGATGGGTATGGCTACACCTTC
-	TRBJ1-1	TRBV11-2	-	CASSLDSGGRTEAFF	TGTGCCAGCAGCTTAGATAGCGGGGGCCGCACTGAAGCTTTCTTT
-	TRBJ1-3	TRBV27	-	CASSPNRDSGNTIYF	TGTGCCAGCAGCCCCAACAGGGACTCTGGAAACACCATATATTTT
TRBD1	TRBJ1-2	TRBV18	-	CASSLGQGAEGYGYTF	TGTGCCAGCTCGCTGGGACAGGGGGCGGAAGGCTATGGCTACACCTTC
-	TRBJ1-6	TRBV30	-	CAARPGYNSPLHF	TGTGCTGCACGCCCCGGGTATAATTCACCCCTCCACTTT
-	TRBJ2-7	TRBV5-8	once	CASRGIIAYEQYF	TGTGCCAGCAGGGGCATAATAGCCTACGAGCAGTACTTC
TRBD1	TRBJ2-2	TRBV13	-	CASSSQGGRTGELFF	TGTGCCAGCAGCTCACAGGGGGGAAGGACCGGGGAGCTGTTTTTT
-	TRBJ2-1	TRBV28	-	CASSSQGPQFF	TGTGCCAGCAGTTCTCAGGGTCCTCAGTTCTTC
TRBD2	TRBJ2-3	TRBV19	few	CASSGREGYTDTQYF	TGTGCCAGTAGCGGGCGGGAGGGGTATACAGATACGCAGTATTTT
TRBD2	TRBJ2-5	TRBV19	-	CASTPLAGEGTQYF	TGTGCCAGTACTCCACTAGCGGGAGAGGGGACCCAGTACTTC
-	TRBJ2-2	TRBV30	-	CAWDPGVGTGELFF	TGTGCCTGGGACCCGGGAGTAGGCACCGGGGAGCTGTTTTTT
TRBD1	TRBJ2-7	TRBV7-9	once	CASSLDQGDEQYF	TGTGCCAGCAGCTTAGACCAGGGGGACGAGCAGTACTTC
-	TRBJ1-2	TRBV6-6	-	CASSPPSDSLYGYTF	TGTGCCAGCAGTCCGCCATCCGACAGCCTGTATGGCTACACCTTC
-	TRBJ2-6	TRBV7-6	-	CASTGISSGANVLTF	TGTGCCAGTACGGGGATTTCCTCTGGGGCCAACGTCCTGACTTTC
TRBD1	TRBJ2-5	TRBV5-1	-	CASSYLPGQLYLETQYF	TGCGCCAGCAGCTATCTACCGGGACAGTTGTATCTAGAGACCCAGTACTTC
-	TRBJ2-4	TRBV4-1	-	CASSQVGRPHIQYF	TGCGCCAGCAGCCAAGTGGGCCGGCCACACATTCAGTACTTC
-	TRBJ2-1	TRBV6-1	-	CASTRTYNEQFF	TGTGCCAGCACCAGAACCTACAATGAGCAGTTCTTC